These T cell receptor beta chains were read from a single sample in a study of identical twins. TCRdb used MiXCR to reprocess the 5' RACE reads, holding one entry per CDR3 protein. The repertoire has under 500,000 distinct CDR3 sequences, 13% to 15% of them found once; the top ten carry about 1%. These data were also reused for a study on yellow fever vaccine responses in identical twins.

Sequencing was done on a sample of CD4+ T cells sorted from blood. These receptors came from a woman aged 18-30 years in good health. Both conserved end residues are trimmed from each CDR3. A D gene is named only where the DNA matches it firmly. Clone size is not always given. Where it is, it says once, few, many or a class for expanded clones.

D gene | clone size | J gene | V gene | CDR3 protein
TRBD2 | NA | TRBJ2-5 | TRBV10-3 | AISLAGGRETQY
TRBD2 | many | TRBJ2-4 | TRBV29-1 | SVEGLAGGKNIQY
TRBD2 | NA | TRBJ2-3 | TRBV6-5 | ASSYWLAGTDTQY
TRBD2 | NA | TRBJ2-7 | TRBV20-1 | SAREPSGAYYEQY
TRBD2 | NA | TRBJ2-1 | TRBV29-1 | SVGGSVYNEQF
NA | few | TRBJ1-4 | TRBV5-6 | ASSELKQGLNEKLF
TRBD2 | NA | TRBJ2-3 | TRBV20-1 | SARGLATFTDTQY
TRBD1 | many | TRBJ2-4 | TRBV12-3/TRBV12-4 | ASRGQGVGNIQY
NA | few | TRBJ2-3 | TRBV28 | ASLKVGTDTQY
NA | few | TRBJ2-5 | TRBV5-1 | ASSSGGRETQY
TRBD1 | many | TRBJ2-6 | TRBV12-3/TRBV12-4 | ASSPTGGAGANVLT
NA | few | TRBJ2-6 | TRBV6-1 | ASSVGRNSGANVLT
TRBD2 | few | TRBJ2-5 | TRBV7-7 | ASSVRTPSGTRQETQY
NA | NA | TRBJ2-1 | TRBV7-7 | ASSRGVSYNEQF
TRBD1 | few | TRBJ1-2 | TRBV10-3 | AISDPRQGANYGYT
TRBD2 | many | TRBJ2-1 | TRBV29-1 | SVVGRETWNEQF
NA | many | TRBJ2-2 | TRBV28 | ASSLLGDTGELF
NA | NA | TRBJ2-5 | TRBV7-2 | ASSFSGQETQY
TRBD1 | few | TRBJ2-2 | TRBV7-3 | ASSLRGVGDRESGELF
TRBD2 | once | TRBJ2-5 | TRBV12-3/TRBV12-4 | ASSRNLAGGRLSQY
NA | NA | TRBJ2-1 | TRBV5-1 | ASSGGDYGGEQF
NA | few | TRBJ2-1 | TRBV10-3 | AISELQALGEQF
TRBD2 | few | TRBJ2-3 | TRBV28 | ASSLGASGELAQY
TRBD2 | NA | TRBJ2-7 | TRBV6-1 | ASNPGGSTYEQY
NA | few | TRBJ2-5 | TRBV7-9 | ASSFWSGSSGAQY
TRBD2 | NA | TRBJ2-1 | TRBV12-3/TRBV12-4 | ASSHLAGGPVEQF
NA | many | TRBJ1-1 | TRBV7-2 | ASSPDPWRLNTEAF
NA | few | TRBJ1-2 | TRBV6-2/TRBV6-3 | ASSYSDTPRSYT
TRBD2 | NA | TRBJ2-6 | TRBV11-2 | ASSPFEGLAGDYSGANVLT
NA | NA | TRBJ2-5 | TRBV5-4 | ASSLSEGRQETQY
NA | NA | TRBJ2-1 | TRBV7-2 | ASSLDSFYNEQF
NA | few | TRBJ1-6 | TRBV7-2 | ASSPGSLSASPLH
TRBD1 | many | TRBJ1-1 | TRBV7-9 | ASSRTGPSAEAF
NA | few | TRBJ2-3 | TRBV6-1 | AAQVGSGRDTQY
NA | many | TRBJ2-2 | TRBV4-2 | ASSQARVAATGELF
NA | many | TRBJ2-3 | TRBV11-2 | ASSLEGGVYTDTQY
NA | few | TRBJ2-7 | TRBV5-1 | ASSLSTGTYEQY
TRBD2 | many | TRBJ2-7 | TRBV29-1 | SVSGLAGDHEQY
NA | few | TRBJ2-3 | TRBV14 | ASSLLPGTDTQY
TRBD2 | few | TRBJ2-3 | TRBV12-3/TRBV12-4 | ASSSRGGRGDTQY
NA | many | TRBJ2-4 | TRBV20-1 | SASGQGGGIQY
TRBD2 | NA | TRBJ2-3 | TRBV12-3/TRBV12-4 | ASSTRGGVDTQY
NA | few | TRBJ2-3 | TRBV2 | ASAMGEFTYTQY
TRBD2 | NA | TRBJ2-7 | TRBV6-1 | ASSRSGRASGEQY
NA | many | TRBJ2-3 | TRBV20-1 | SARYGTDTQY
NA | NA | TRBJ1-4 | TRBV11-2 | ASSAGRENEKLF
NA | few | TRBJ2-5 | TRBV20-1 | SANPRLETQY
TRBD2 | NA | TRBJ2-6 | TRBV6-2/TRBV6-3 | ASSYSIGEREALSGANVLT
NA | NA | TRBJ2-5 | TRBV5-1 | ASQGIEETQY
NA | few | TRBJ2-2 | TRBV12-3/TRBV12-4 | ASTEVSGTGELF
TRBD1 | NA | TRBJ2-7 | TRBV6-5 | ASSYLADRDYEQY
TRBD2 | NA | TRBJ2-5 | TRBV11-3 | ASSSAGVGQETQY
NA | NA | TRBJ2-2 | TRBV6-2/TRBV6-3 | ASSYRMRVYDTGELF